The 20 T cell receptor beta chains given below trace back to one sample, sequenced in a study of T cells in Graves' hyperthyroidism and ophthalmopathy (dated by TCRdb to the late 2010s). The library was obtained by multiplex PCR. The sample was run on an Illumina HiSeq 2000. The TCR beta CDR3 regions were amplified from the RNA transcripts. A first-round RT-PCR of the TCR CDR3 used the HTBI primer set with the Qiagen OneStep RT-PCR kit. TCRdb applied fastp at Q25 and MiXCR to the public reads, then kept only in-frame beta chains. Entries that share a CDR3 protein sequence are merged under the most common genes and DNA. The sample contains 300,000 to 400,000 distinct CDR3 sequences, under 25% of them found a single time. Around 48% of the sample lies in the top ten. Sequencing was done on a sample of blood. These receptors all stem from a woman aged 45-60 years with Graves' hyperthyroidism.

This clonotype was observed at least ten times. The chain is built from TRBV2 and TRBJ1-5, with 8 bases lining up with TRBD1. Trimming took 5 bases from V and 2 from J; bases not matched to a gene: 5. Per the germline V gene, CDR1 is SNHLY and CDR2 is FYNNEI. CDR3 size: 15 residues. The CDR3 coding sequence is TGTGCCAGCAGTCAGGGGGCAATTGGCAATCAGCCCCAGCATTTT. Protein sequence: CASSQGAIGNQPQHF. Full variable domain (missing parts from reference TRBV2 and TRBJ1-5): EPEVTQTPSHQVTQMGQEVILRCVPISNHLYFYWYRQILGQKVEFLVSFYNNEISEKSEIFDDQFSVERPDGSNFTLKIRSTKLEDSAMYFCASSQGAIGNQPQHFGDGTRLSIL.

This chain uses TRBV27 with TRBJ2-5; D possibly matches TRBD1 or TRBD2 (5 bases each). The CDR3 has 14 residues. V was clipped by 4 bases and J by 5 bases, with 14 bases between them. Germline CDR1 MNHEY, CDR2 SMNVEV (reference sequence). The DNA of the CDR3 is TGTGCCAGCAGTTGGGACCAGGCTGGGGAGACCCAGTACTTC. This gives the protein CASSWDQAGETQYF.

Only a few counts were recorded for this clonotype. The rearrangement joins TRBV7-2 to TRBJ2-3; D unresolved. V gave up 1 base and J gave up 0 bases, with 8 bases separating them. The CDR3 contains 15 residues. From germline, CDR1 is SGHTA and CDR2 FQGNSA. CDR3 in amino acids: CASSLGPTSTDTQYF. The CDR3 DNA reads TGTGCCAGCAGCTTAGGGCCTACGAGCACAGATACGCAGTATTTT.

This clonotype was counted at least ten times. The chain uses TRBV3-1 and TRBJ1-1; no clear D. Germline V CDR1 and CDR2: LGHDT, YNNKEL (reference sequence). The CDR3 sequence is 12 residues long. Between the trimmed V and J ends, which lost 2 bases and 4 bases, there was a span of 5 bases. As DNA, the CDR3 is TGTGCCAGCAGCCAAAAGTCCACTGAAGCTTTCTTT. Amino acids: CASSQKSTEAFF.

In this sample, this clonotype turned up once. The CDR3 here is CASSPDRYFTYEQYF. The CDR3 DNA reads TGTGCCAGCAGCCCGGACCGCTATTTTACCTACGAGCAGTACTTC. The chain links TRBV28 to TRBJ2-7, with D unresolved. CDR1 MDHEN and CDR2 SYDVKM come from the germline V gene. Trimming stripped 6 bases from V and 2 bases from J, with 17 bases between. The CDR3 length is 15 residues.

The chain's CDR3 is CASSEYDRGLNTGELFF. The CDR3 DNA is TGTGCCAGCAGTGAATATGATAGGGGCCTTAACACCGGGGAGCTGTTTTTT. The chain links TRBV25-1 to TRBJ2-2, with TRBD1 as a possible D gene (5 bases). The CDR3 has 17 residues. The V gene lost 0 bases and the J gene lost 2 bases, with 13 bases spanning the gap. CDR1 and CDR2 (germline): MGHDK, SYGVNS.

The chain links TRBV9 to TRBJ1-3; TRBD1 is a possible D gene (5 bases). The ends were cut back, 1 base at V and 1 base at J, with 9 bases in the middle. Germline V gene lookup returns CDR1 SGDLS and CDR2 YYNGEE. This CDR3 spans 15 amino acids. CDR3 bases: TGTGCCAGCAGCGTATCCGGGGGATCTGGAAACACCATATATTTT. Its translation: CASSVSGGSGNTIYF.

The genes are TRBV2 and TRBJ1-6, with TRBD1 matching 9 bases. This CDR3 has 14 amino acids. Germline V lookup: CDR1 SNHLY, CDR2 FYNNEI. V lost 5 bases and J lost 11; bases outside the gene matches: 7. The CDR3 protein is CASSMGQGNPPLHF. The CDR3, as DNA: TGTGCCAGCAGTATGGGACAGGGAAATCCACCCCTCCACTTT.

This clonotype was recorded a few times. This chain joins TRBV28 and TRBJ1-5; D is undetermined. Germline CDR1 MDHEN, CDR2 SYDVKM. Trimming removed 1 base from V and 0 bases from J, with 4 bases in between. The CDR3 is 14 residues long. CDR3 nucleotides: TGTGCCAGCAGTTTATTCTATAGCAATCAGCCCCAGCATTTT. This sequence encodes CASSLFYSNQPQHF.

This clonotype was detected only once. The chain links TRBV28 to TRBJ2-6; D call uncertain. CDR3 length: 16 amino acids. Germline CDR1 MDHEN, CDR2 SYDVKM. The V gene lost 5 bases and the J gene lost 0 bases, with 11 bases spanning the gap. The CDR3, as DNA: TGTGCCAGCAGTCTTTATGGTGGCTCTGGGGCCAACGTCCTGACTTTC. Protein product: CASSLYGGSGANVLTF.

This chain joins TRBV19 and TRBJ1-5; TRBD1 agrees at 8 bases. The ends lost 5 bases at V and 6 bases at J; junction bases unmatched: 9. This CDR3 region has 15 residues. From germline, CDR1 is LNHDA and CDR2 SQIVND (reference sequence). CDR3 bases: TGTGCCAGTAGTGCCGACAGGGGCAGGAGTCAGCCCCAGCATTTT. It yields the protein CASSADRGRSQPQHF.

This clonotype has ten or more counts. The J gene is TRBJ2-3, the V gene TRBV2; 9 positions agree with TRBD1. CDR3 size: 18 residues. V gave up 1 base and J gave up 3 bases; unmatched junction bases: 11. Germline CDR1 SNHLY, CDR2 FYNNEI. The CDR3 is CASSEGEGQGGGTDTQYF. The DNA for the CDR3 is TGTGCCAGCAGTGAAGGAGAGGGACAGGGAGGAGGGACAGATACGCAGTATTTT.

Only a few counts were recorded for this clonotype. The chain joins TRBV20-1 to TRBJ1-3; TRBD1 might be the D (5 bases). Trimming left V 0 bases short and J 8 bases short, with 8 bases between. The CDR3 contains 12 residues. The germline V gene has CDR1 DFQATT and CDR2 SNEGSKA (reference sequence). In DNA, the CDR3 is TGCAGTGCTAGAGAGGGGGGGGACACCATATATTTT. This gives the protein CSAREGGDTIYF.

This chain connects TRBV28 to TRBJ2-1; TRBD2 aligns across 7 bases. The length of the CDR3 is 18 residues. The ends lost 1 base at V and 4 bases at J; junction bases unmatched: 13. The V gene's germline CDR1 is MDHEN and CDR2 SYDVKM. In nucleotides, the CDR3 is TGTGCCAGCAGTTTATACCCCATGACTAGCCGAATTTACAATGAGCAGTTCTTC. It encodes CASSLYPMTSRIYNEQFF.

The chain combines TRBV18 with TRBJ1-2; 9 bases fit TRBD1. Germline CDR1 and CDR2: KGHSH and LQKENI. CDR3 length: 17 amino acids. With V trimmed by 4 bases and J by 6 bases, 15 bases remained unmatched. CDR3 in DNA: TGTGCCAGCTCACTTCAATACAGGGGGCGAGCCTCTCATGGCTACACCTTC. It codes for CASSLQYRGRASHGYTF.

Only a few counts were recorded for this clonotype. The chain combines TRBV5-6 with TRBJ1-1, with a tentative D call TRBD1 (5 bases). Trimming took 3 bases from V and 0 from J, leaving 9 bases between them. Per the germline V gene, CDR1 is SGHDT and CDR2 is YYEEEE. The CDR3 has 14 residues. The CDR3 loop is CASSWGGMNTEAFF. The CDR3 coding sequence is TGTGCCAGCAGCTGGGGGGGAATGAACACTGAAGCTTTCTTT.

This clonotype has just one count. V is TRBV5-1 and J is TRBJ2-1, with 14 bases aligning to TRBD2. V lost 4 bases and J lost 1; bases outside the gene matches: 7. Germline V gene data show CDR1 as SGHRS and CDR2 as YFSETQ. The CDR3 loop spans 18 amino acids. CDR3 DNA sequence: TGCGCCAGCAGCCCGGGACTAGCGGGAGTAAGGTCCTACAATGAGCAGTTCTTC. Amino acids: CASSPGLAGVRSYNEQFF. The whole variable domain, remainder taken from reference TRBV5-1 and TRBJ2-1, is KAGVTQTPRYLIKTRGQQVTLSCSPISGHRSVSWYQQTPGQGLQFLFEYFSETQRNKGNFPGRFSGRQFSNSRSEMNVSTLELGDSALYLCASSPGLAGVRSYNEQFFGPGTRLTVL.

This clonotype has ten or more counts. The rearrangement joins TRBV20-1 to TRBJ2-5; tentative D call: TRBD2 (7 bases). V gave up 0 bases and J gave up 2 bases, with 13 bases separating them. This CDR3 has 15 amino acids. The germline V gene encodes CDR1 DFQATT and CDR2 SNEGSKA (reference sequence). CDR3: CSARDKGGRQETQYF. The CDR3 DNA reads as TGCAGTGCTAGAGATAAGGGGGGGCGGCAAGAGACCCAGTACTTC.

The chain carries TRBV28 and TRBJ2-4; D remains ambiguous. CDR3 length equals 13 residues. CDR1 is MDHEN, CDR2 SYDVKM, per germline. V lost 10 bases and J lost 1, with 11 bases in between. CDR3 in DNA: TGTGCCAACTTCGACGCCGCCAAAAACATTCAGTACTTC. This gives the protein CANFDAAKNIQYF.

This clonotype was seen a handful of times. The chain has TRBV12-3 or TRBV12-4 and TRBJ1-1; TRBD1 matches at 7 bases. This CDR3 has 17 residues. Trimming removed 5 bases from V and 0 bases from J; junction bases left unmatched: 12. Written as DNA, the CDR3 is TGTGCCAGCAGTCAGACTCCAGGGGGTCGAATGAACACTGAAGCTTTCTTT. Translation: CASSQTPGGRMNTEAFF.